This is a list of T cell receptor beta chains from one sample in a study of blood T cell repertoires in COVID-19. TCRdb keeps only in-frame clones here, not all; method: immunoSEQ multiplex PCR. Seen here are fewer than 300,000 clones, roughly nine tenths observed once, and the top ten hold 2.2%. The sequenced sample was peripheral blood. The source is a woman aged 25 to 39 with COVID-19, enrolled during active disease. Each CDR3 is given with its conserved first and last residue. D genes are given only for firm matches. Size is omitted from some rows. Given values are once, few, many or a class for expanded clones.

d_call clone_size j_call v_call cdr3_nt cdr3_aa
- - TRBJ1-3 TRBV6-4 TGTGCCAGCAGTGACGGGCCAGAACCTGGAAACACCATATATTTT CASSDGPEPGNTIYF
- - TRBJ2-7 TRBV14 TGTGCCAGCAGCCAAGCGGTGGCCTACGAGCAGTACTTC CASSQAVAYEQYF
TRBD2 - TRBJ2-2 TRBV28 TGTGCCAGCAGTTGGGGCTTTTCTTTCGGGACTAGCGGGAGAGGGAACACCGGGGAGCTGTTTTTT CASSWGFSFGTSGRGNTGELFF
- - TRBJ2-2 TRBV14 TGTGCCAGCAGCCCTCTACTAGTTTCTAGTGCCGGGGAGCTGTTTTTT CASSPLLVSSAGELFF
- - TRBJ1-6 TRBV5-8 TGTGCCAGCAGCTACAGGGTGGGTAATTCACCCCTCCACTTT CASSYRVGNSPLHF
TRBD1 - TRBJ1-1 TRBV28 TGTGCCAGCAGGCCGGGACAGGGGGGTCTCAAAGCTTTCTTT CASRPGQGGLKAFF
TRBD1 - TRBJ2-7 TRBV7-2 TGTGCCAGCAGCTCTGACAGGGGGCGTGGGCAGTACTTC CASSSDRGRGQYF
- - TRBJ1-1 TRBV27 TGTGCCAGCGGGGGCCCGGGCTGGAACACTGAAGCTTTCTTT CASGGPGWNTEAFF
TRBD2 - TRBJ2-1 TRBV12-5 TGTGCTAGTGGTGCCCGGGGGGAGTTGGGTGGCAATGAGCAGTTCTTC CASGARGELGGNEQFF
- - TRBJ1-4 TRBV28 TGTGCCAGCAGTTCGGGTGACGAAAAACTGTTTTTT CASSSGDEKLFF
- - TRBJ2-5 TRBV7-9 TGTGCCAGCAGCTTAGGAAGGGAGAGACCCGAGAGGACCCAGTACTTC CASSLGRERPERTQYF
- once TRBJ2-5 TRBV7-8 TGTGCCAGCAGCTTAGGCCGGGAGACCCAGTACTTC CASSLGRETQYF
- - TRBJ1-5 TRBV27 TGTGCCAGCAGTTTATCCTACAATCAGCCCCAGCATTTT CASSLSYNQPQHF
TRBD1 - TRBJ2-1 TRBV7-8 TGTGCCAGCAGCGGGGACAGGGCCTCCTACAATGAGCAGTTCTTC CASSGDRASYNEQFF
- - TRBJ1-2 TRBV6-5 TGTGCCAGCAGTTTAGGACAGCCGTACACTAACTATGGCTACACCTTC CASSLGQPYTNYGYTF
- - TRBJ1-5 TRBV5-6 TGTGCCAGCAGCTTAACAAGTCAACAGCCCCAGCATTTT CASSLTSQQPQHF
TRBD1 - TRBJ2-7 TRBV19 TGTGCCAGTAGTACCGACAGGGATTCCTCCTACGAGCAGTACTTC CASSTDRDSSYEQYF
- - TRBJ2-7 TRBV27 TGTGCCAGCAGTATCCGAGCACGTTACGAGCAGTACTTC CASSIRARYEQYF
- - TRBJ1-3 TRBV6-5 TGTGCCAGCAGTTACGGGAGTTCCTCTGGAAACACCATATATTTT CASSYGSSSGNTIYF
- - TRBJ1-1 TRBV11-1 TGTGCCAGTAACCCCGGGACTCCATGGGGGGCTGAAGCTTTCTTT CASNPGTPWGAEAFF
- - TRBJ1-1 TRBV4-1 TGCGCCAGCAGCCAAGATCGATCAGGGAGGACTGAAGCTTTCTTT CASSQDRSGRTEAFF
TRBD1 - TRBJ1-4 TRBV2 TGTGCCAGCAGTGCGGAGACAGGGAACCAAAAACTGTTTTTT CASSAETGNQKLFF
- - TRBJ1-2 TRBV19 TGTGCCAGTAGTTATAGGACAGAGAAAAACTATGGCTACACCTTC CASSYRTEKNYGYTF
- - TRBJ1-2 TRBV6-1 TGTGCCAGCAGTGAAGAAAGGGGGTATGGCTACACCTTC CASSEERGYGYTF
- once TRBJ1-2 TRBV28 TGTGCCAGCAGTTTGCTTCGGGGGGCGCATGGCTACACCTTC CASSLLRGAHGYTF
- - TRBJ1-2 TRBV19 TGTGCCAGTAATTCGGTTTCCCGCTATGGCTACACCTTC CASNSVSRYGYTF
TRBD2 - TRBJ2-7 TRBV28 TGTGCCAGCAGGTCGGGAGCGGGAGGGCCCCACGAGCAGTACTTC CASRSGAGGPHEQYF
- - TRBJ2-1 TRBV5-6 TGTGCCAGCAGGAGGGTTTCCTACAATGAGCAGTTCTTC CASRRVSYNEQFF
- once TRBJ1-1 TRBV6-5 TGTGCCAGCAGCAGGGGCACAGGGAACACTGAAGCTTTCTTT CASSRGTGNTEAFF
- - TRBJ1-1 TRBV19 TGTGCCAGTAGTATAGGACAGACTCCGAACACTGAAGCTTTCTTT CASSIGQTPNTEAFF
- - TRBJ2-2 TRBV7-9 TGTGCCAGCAGCTTATTTGCAGGGAACACCGGGGAGCTGTTTTTT CASSLFAGNTGELFF
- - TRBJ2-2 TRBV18 TGTGCCAGCTCATCATTAGTATCTGGGGAGCTGTTTTTT CASSSLVSGELFF
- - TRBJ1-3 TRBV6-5 TGTGCCAGCATGCCTCCCGGGGGAAACACCATATATTTT CASMPPGGNTIYF
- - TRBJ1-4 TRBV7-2 TGTGCCAGCAGCCCACGCCGGGTAACTAATGAAAAACTGTTTTTT CASSPRRVTNEKLFF
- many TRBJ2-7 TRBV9 TGTGCCAGCAGCGTAGGCGGGAACACCTACGAGCAGTACTTC CASSVGGNTYEQYF
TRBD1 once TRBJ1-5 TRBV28 TGTGCCAGCAGTTTATATAGGGGACAGGGCGAACAGCCCCAGCATTTT CASSLYRGQGEQPQHF
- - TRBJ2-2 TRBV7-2 TGTGCCAGCAGCTTAGATAGGGGACTTCTGACCGGGGAGCTGTTTTTT CASSLDRGLLTGELFF
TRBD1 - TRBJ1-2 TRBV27 TGTGCCAGCAGTTTAGTGGGCAGGGGGTTTGGTGGCTACACCTTC CASSLVGRGFGGYTF
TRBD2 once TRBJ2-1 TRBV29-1 TGCAGCGCGCCAGCGGGAGCTGAGCAGTTCTTC CSAPAGAEQFF
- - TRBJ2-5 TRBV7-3 TGTGCCAGCAGCCTCCAGACAGGCCCCCAAGAGACCCAGTACTTC CASSLQTGPQETQYF
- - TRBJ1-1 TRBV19 TGTGCCAGTAGTTCAGGGGTCTTAGCCACTGAAGCTTTCTTT CASSSGVLATEAFF
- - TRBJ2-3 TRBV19 TGTGCCAGTAGTATGGGGACACGGGGCACGGGTACGCAGTATTTT CASSMGTRGTGTQYF
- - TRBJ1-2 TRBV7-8 TGTGCCAGCAGCTTAAACCAGGCAAGCTATGGCTACACCTTC CASSLNQASYGYTF
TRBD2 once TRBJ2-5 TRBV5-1 TGCGCCAGCAGCCCGGGACGTGGACTAGCGGGGGAGACCCAGTACTTC CASSPGRGLAGETQYF
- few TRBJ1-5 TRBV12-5 TGTGCTAGTGGTTTGGTGCATGGACGGGATAGCAATCAGCCCCAGCATTTT CASGLVHGRDSNQPQHF
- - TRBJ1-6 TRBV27 TGTGCCAGCAGTTTAGGGGGGGCCAGCTCACCCCTCCACTTT CASSLGGASSPLHF
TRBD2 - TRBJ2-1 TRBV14 TGTGCCAGCAGCCCCTACTCGTTTAGCGGGAGGGCCAGTGTGAATGAGCAGTTCTTC CASSPYSFSGRASVNEQFF
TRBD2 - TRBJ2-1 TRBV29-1 TGCAGCGGCCTCTTACTAGCGGGAGGACCCCTAAATGAGCAGTTCTTC CSGLLLAGGPLNEQFF
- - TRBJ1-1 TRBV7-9 TGTGCCAGCAGCTCCCTGCAGGTGAACACTGAAGCTTTCTTT CASSSLQVNTEAFF
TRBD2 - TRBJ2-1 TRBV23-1 TGCGCCAGCAGTCTCTCCGCCCGGACTAGCGGGAGGTTGGGGGGGAATGAGCAGTTCTTC CASSLSARTSGRLGGNEQFF
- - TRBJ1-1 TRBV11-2 TGTGCCAGCATCTACCTGTCGCGGTCGGAAACTGAAGCTTTCTTT CASIYLSRSETEAFF